This T cell receptor (beta chain) was documented in a study of response to subunit inactivated influenza vaccine (dated by TCRdb to 2017 to 2018). In the study overall: The study used deep quantitative T cell receptor repertoire profiling to track responses to a trivalent subunit inactivated influenza vaccine. Here is what the overall study found, with its caveats: According to the authors, only a limited number of new T cells may be recruited by each seasonal influenza vaccination.

The CDR3 runs 14 amino acids, cysteine and phenylalanine included. The entry retains the CDR3 DNA only, 42 bases that are in frame from base 1. V gives up 2 bases and J gives up 6 bases, and the segment between their germline ends measures 11 bases. CDR1 and CDR2, per the germline V gene, are SGHVS and FQNEAQ. Libraries were built with RT-PCR. For sequencing, an Illumina HiSeq 2500 was employed. The raw public reads went through TCRdb reprocessing: fastp at Q25, MiXCR clone calling, in-frame beta chains kept. CDR3 protein duplicates are merged, each entry listing the most common genes and DNA. The sample table contains hundreds of thousands of distinct CDR3 sequences; only one count was recorded for 7.6% of them. The top ten constitute roughly 13% of the sample. This clonotype was recorded a few times. The antigen it binds to is not known. No clone much larger than this one lies a single base away; base qualities are absent.

This receptor chain uses TRBV7-8 and TRBJ2-1; the best D guess is TRBD2, with 5 bases matching. This TCR was recovered from a man between 50 and 69 years old who received an inactivated influenza vaccine. Donor details come from another sample of the same person, matched by shared clones. Here the sequenced sample was PBMCs from blood, taken around 25 months after vaccination. CDR3 region: CASSLLISGNEQFF. The nucleotides are TGTGCCAGCAGCTTATTGATCAGCGGCAATGAGCAGTTCTTC.